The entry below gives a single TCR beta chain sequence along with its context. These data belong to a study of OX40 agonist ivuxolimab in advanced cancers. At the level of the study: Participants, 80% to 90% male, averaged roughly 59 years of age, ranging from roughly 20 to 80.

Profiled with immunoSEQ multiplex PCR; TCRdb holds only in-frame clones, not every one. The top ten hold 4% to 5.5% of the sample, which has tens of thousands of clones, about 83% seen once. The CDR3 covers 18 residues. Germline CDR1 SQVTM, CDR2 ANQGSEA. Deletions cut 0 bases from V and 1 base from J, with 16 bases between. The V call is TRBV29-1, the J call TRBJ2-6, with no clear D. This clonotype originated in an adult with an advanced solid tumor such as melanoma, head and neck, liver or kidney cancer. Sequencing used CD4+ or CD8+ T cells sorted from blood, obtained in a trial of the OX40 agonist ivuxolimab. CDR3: CSVEEGIGPVSGANVLTF. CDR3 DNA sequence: TGCAGCGTTGAAGAAGGGATTGGCCCCGTGTCTGGGGCCAACGTCCTGACTTTC.